This TCR beta chain comes out of a study of blood T cells in healthy people across ages. Collection of about 9.4 milliliters of peripheral blood was performed for each donor. Total RNA, at least 5 micrograms per sample, was extracted from PBMCs. V was shortened by 5 bases and J by 7 bases, with 12 bases between the two germline ends. The germline CDR1 and CDR2 sequences are SGHTA and FQGNSA. CDR3 length equals 12 residues. PCR was performed a second time for about 6 to 11 cycles using a sample-barcoded 5' primer and a J-beta primer mix. TCRdb analysed the 5' RACE reads with MiXCR anew, one entry per CDR3 protein. The sample lists approximately 830,000 distinct CDR3 sequences, approximately 59% seen once, with about 30% in the top ten. This clonotype has a handful of counts.

Input material: blood. The sequence was obtained from a man aged 25-45 years in good health. The J gene is TRBJ2-7, the V gene TRBV7-2, with D perhaps matching TRBD1 (6 bases). The CDR3 region is CASSRDRREQYF. Written as DNA, the CDR3 is TGTGCCAGCAGCCGAGACAGGCGGGAGCAGTACTTC.